This T cell receptor beta chain came from a study of OX40 agonist ivuxolimab in advanced cancers. Clones were read by immunoSEQ multiplex PCR, and TCRdb kept only the in-frame ones, dropping some. Of approximately 76,000 clones listed, around 86% were seen once; the top ten hold about 0.75%. Blood samples were obtained at baseline, cycle 4 day 1, and cycle 7 day 1. Specimen: CD4+ or CD8+ T cells sorted from blood, collected in a trial of the OX40 agonist ivuxolimab. This clonotype was obtained from an adult with an advanced solid tumor such as melanoma, head and neck, liver or kidney cancer.

Here the CDR3 reads CASSLGPDQPQHF. For the CDR3, the DNA is TGTGCCAGCAGCTTAGGCCCGGATCAGCCCCAGCATTTT. The J gene is TRBJ1-5, the V gene TRBV11-2; D remains ambiguous. The CDR3 consists of 13 residues. CDR1 is SGHAT, CDR2 FQNNGV, per germline. Trimming took 1 base from V and 5 from J, leaving 6 bases between them. Full variable domain (rest looked up from reference TRBV11-2 and TRBJ1-5): EAGVAQSPRYKIIEKRQSVAFWCNPISGHATLYWYQQILGQGPKLLIQFQNNGVVDDSQLPKDRFSAERLKGVDSTLKIQPAKLEDSAVYLCASSLGPDQPQHFGDGTRLSIL.